These 5 T cell receptor beta chains were all obtained from the same sample, sequenced in a study of identical twins. TCRdb re-called the 5' RACE reads with MiXCR, one entry per CDR3 protein. The sample includes fewer than 900,000 distinct CDR3 sequences, approximately 21% of them seen just once. Separately, the same data were catalogued under a study of T cells expressing NK-cell markers.

Material: PBMCs. The receptors stem from a young woman in good health.

This clonotype was detected a few times. V and J are TRBV20-1 and TRBJ1-1; D is unresolved. The CDR3 totals 11 residues. The V end was cut by 2 bases, the J end by 1 base, with 2 bases between. Per the germline V gene, CDR1 is DFQATT and CDR2 is SNEGSKA (reference sequence). The CDR3 region has the DNA TGCAGTGCTAGAAAGAACACTGAAGCTTTCTTT. Protein product: CSARKNTEAFF.

V is TRBV20-1 and J is TRBJ2-7; D perhaps matches TRBD2 (6 bases). The length of the CDR3 is 13 residues. Germline CDR1 DFQATT, CDR2 SNEGSKA (reference sequence). V shed 1 base and J shed 4 bases, with 11 bases lying between them. This chain's CDR3 is CSARVGLPYEQYF. The CDR3, as DNA: TGCAGTGCTAGAGTAGGACTACCGTACGAGCAGTACTTC.

This clonotype was found many times. This rearrangement joins TRBV6-1 to TRBJ2-2; D might be TRBD1 (6 bases). The CDR3 covers 13 residues. In germline, CDR1 is MNHNS, CDR2 SASEGT. The V end lost 6 bases, the J end lost 7 bases, and 12 bases lay between the germline ends. CDR3 amino acids: CASRTGGVGELFF. In nucleotides, the CDR3 is TGTGCCAGCAGGACAGGTGGAGTCGGGGAGCTGTTTTTT.

In its sample, this clonotype was seen once. V gene TRBV12-5 combines with J gene TRBJ2-7; 10 bases are a match to TRBD2. V was pared by 4 bases and J by 4 bases, with 4 bases of the junction left unmatched. This CDR3 is built from 14 residues. Per germline, CDR1 LGHNT and CDR2 FRNRAP. The DNA for the CDR3 is TGTGCTAGTGGTTCGGAGCGGGAGGGGTACGAGCAGTACTTC. The encoded protein is CASGSEREGYEQYF.

The chain links TRBV3-1 to TRBJ1-1; D is unclear. The CDR3 totals 11 residues. CDR1 is LGHDT, CDR2 YNNKEL, per germline (reference sequence). The ends were cut back, 3 bases at V and 7 bases at J, with 6 bases in the middle. CDR3 loop: CASSQAYEAFF. As DNA, the CDR3 is TGTGCCAGCAGCCAGGCATATGAAGCTTTCTTT.